This T cell receptor (beta chain) was obtained from a study of T cell responses to AZD1222 COVID-19 vaccine. Assay used: immunoSEQ multiplex PCR; TCRdb lists only in-frame clones, some missing. The sample has approximately 180,000 clones, about nine tenths seen once. Study-level points and caveats: Spike-specific TCR breadth and depth both grew after two AZD1222 doses. Mapped onto spike, vaccine-associated CD4 TCRs spanned it and were dominant at 160-218 and 743-854. Nearly half of unique spike-specific TCRs reportedly avoided B.1.351 and B.1.1.7 mutated regions. There were mostly white British donors and more females than males, and clonal diversity was possibly underestimated.

The CDR3 runs to 15 residues. Germline V gene data show CDR1 as SGHTA and CDR2 as FQGNSA. The V end was cut by 1 base, the J end by 6 bases, with 15 bases between. To note about this clone: Its cognate antigen is unknown.

The source material was peripheral blood, sampled on day 0 of AZD1222 vaccination. The sequence was obtained from an adult in good health. The chain couples TRBV7-2 to TRBJ1-2, with a weak D call TRBD1 (5 bases). CDR3: CASSLGQTVAHGYTF. The CDR3 nucleotides read TGTGCCAGCAGCTTAGGACAGACGGTCGCCCATGGCTACACCTTC.